The 2 T cell receptor beta chains reported below all come from one sample, sequenced in a study of human T cells and chemical hapten exposure. TCRdb recomputed calls from the RACE reads with MiXCR, one row per CDR3 protein. The table includes tens of thousands of distinct CDR3 sequences, around 11% detected once. The time point is: patch test 1, 2 weeks after DPC sensitization. Treatment meaning: therapeutic diphenylcyclopropenone sensitization with weekly scalp DPC. This specimen consisted of whole blood, obtained in connection with sensitization to the hapten diphenylcyclopropenone (DPC). The receptor set was obtained from a woman aged 50 to 60 with alopecia areata. Some clones in this sample may be carry-over from other donors' samples.

The V call is TRBV4-1, the J call TRBJ1-6, with 7 bases matching TRBD1. Germline loops: CDR1 MGHRA, CDR2 YSYEKL. CDR3 size: 18 residues. V was clipped by 4 bases and J by 1 base; unmatched bases: 10. The CDR3 DNA sequence: TGCGCCAGCAGCCCGACCCCTTCAGGGGGATCCTATAATTCACCCCTCCACTTT. Translated: CASSPTPSGGSYNSPLHF.

This clonotype was counted only a few times. The gene calls are TRBV10-1 and TRBJ2-1; 7 positions agree with TRBD2. The CDR3 contains 15 residues. J gave up 7 bases and V 6 bases, and 12 bases lay outside the gene matches. Germline V gives CDR1 WNHNN, CDR2 SYGVQD (reference sequence). The CDR3 coding sequence is TGCGCCAGCAGCAGGAGCGGGGCCTCGGGTAATGAGCAGTTCTTC. This codes for CASSRSGASGNEQFF.